The 25 T cell receptor beta chains below were found in one sample sequenced in a study of identical twins. TCRdb reprocessed the 5' RACE reads via MiXCR and lists one record per CDR3 protein. The data contain 690,000 or so distinct CDR3 sequences, approximately 9% of them singletons. This same sample was also part of a study on yellow fever vaccine responses in identical twins.

The material sequenced was PBMCs. These receptors originate from a woman aged 18-29 years in good health.

This clonotype has a count of ten or more. The chain has TRBV5-1 and TRBJ2-5; maybe TRBD2 (6 bases). The CDR3 has 15 amino acids. Germline lookup yields CDR1 SGHRS and CDR2 YFSETQ. The germline V and J ends were trimmed by 7 bases and 2 bases, with 18 bases remaining between them. This CDR3 is CASSESVGGQETQYF. DNA of the CDR3: TGCGCCAGCTCCGAATCGGTAGGAGGGCAAGAGACCCAGTACTTC.

This clonotype came up many times. This chain joins TRBV12-3 or TRBV12-4 and TRBJ2-7; 9 bases align to TRBD1. The trim removed 5 bases at V and 2 bases at J, leaving 10 bases unmatched. This CDR3 has 16 amino acids. The CDR3 DNA reads TGTGCCAGCAGTCTTCAGACAGGGGGATCTACCTACGAGCAGTACTTC. Translated: CASSLQTGGSTYEQYF.

The J gene is TRBJ2-4, the V gene TRBV5-6; the D gene is possibly TRBD2 (6 bases). V lost 3 bases and J lost 6, with 7 bases in between. The germline V gene has CDR1 SGHDT and CDR2 YYEEEE. The CDR3 totals 12 residues. As DNA, the CDR3 is TGTGCCAGCAGCTGGGGGGTAAACATTCAGTACTTC. Residues: CASSWGVNIQYF.

This clonotype was detected ten times or more. The chain links TRBV11-1 to TRBJ2-1; no reliable D call. Germline V gives CDR1 SGHAT, CDR2 FQDESV (reference sequence). This CDR3 has 18 residues. V shed 6 bases and J shed 0 bases, with 21 bases lying between them. CDR3 loop: CASSPRSQIPSSYNEQFF. DNA of the CDR3: TGTGCCAGCAGTCCCAGGTCCCAAATCCCGAGCTCCTACAATGAGCAGTTCTTC.

This clonotype turned up a few times. The chain joins TRBV4-3 to TRBJ2-1, with D possibly matching TRBD2 (7 bases). The CDR3 is 15 amino acids. Germline V gene data show CDR1 as LGHNA and CDR2 as YSLEER. The V gene lost 4 bases and the J gene lost 4 bases, with 14 bases spanning the gap. The DNA for the CDR3 is TGCGCCAGCAGCCCGGACAGCGGGGTATACAATGAGCAGTTCTTC. Protein sequence: CASSPDSGVYNEQFF.

This clonotype was observed a handful of times. The chain links TRBV9 to TRBJ2-2; the D gene is possibly TRBD1 (7 bases). CDR3 length: 14 residues. V was clipped by 3 bases and J by 7 bases, with 13 bases between them. Germline loops: CDR1 SGDLS, CDR2 YYNGEE. The CDR3 DNA reads TGTGCCAGCAGCGAAAGACAGGGAGGCGGGGAGCTGTTTTTT. Translating it yields CASSERQGGGELFF.

This clonotype was seen at least ten times. The rearrangement links TRBV7-9 to TRBJ2-5; tentative D call: TRBD1 (5 bases). The CDR3 covers 14 residues. Trimming removed 3 bases at V and 1 base at J, with 9 bases between. Germline CDR1 and CDR2: SEHNR and FQNEAQ (reference sequence). CDR3 sequence reads: CASSFDRIQETQYF. CDR3 nucleotides: TGTGCCAGCAGCTTTGACAGAATCCAAGAGACCCAGTACTTC.

J is TRBJ2-4 and V is TRBV7-6; tentative D call: TRBD1 (5 bases). Trimming left V 1 base short and J 5 bases short, with 12 bases between. Germline CDR1 is SGHVS and CDR2 is FNYEAQ. This CDR3 comprises 15 residues. The CDR3 spells CASSLGGAGQNIQYF. DNA of the CDR3: TGTGCCAGCAGCTTAGGGGGCGCTGGACAAAACATTCAGTACTTC.

This clonotype was detected many times. The genes are TRBV10-3 and TRBJ2-3; D is ambiguous. Trimming removed 6 bases at V and 7 bases at J, with 14 bases between. The CDR3 has 13 amino acids. Germline-derived CDR1 and CDR2 are ENHRY and SYGVKD. This chain's CDR3 is CAIRTNGRYTQYF. The CDR3 DNA is TGTGCCATCAGGACAAATGGGCGGTATACGCAGTATTTT.

This clonotype has more than one count but fewer than ten. This chain links TRBV2 with TRBJ2-2; possibly TRBD2 for D (6 bases). Germline V gives CDR1 SNHLY, CDR2 FYNNEI. Trimming pared 3 bases from V and 5 bases from J, leaving 10 bases between. The CDR3 has 14 residues. CDR3 amino acids: CASSDSRGTGELFF. The CDR3 DNA sequence: TGTGCCAGCAGTGATTCTCGGGGGACCGGGGAGCTGTTTTTT. The whole variable domain, filled in from reference TRBV2 and TRBJ2-2, reads EPEVTQTPSHQVTQMGQEVILRCVPISNHLYFYWYRQILGQKVEFLVSFYNNEISEKSEIFDDQFSVERPDGSNFTLKIRSTKLEDSAMYFCASSDSRGTGELFFGEGSRLTVL.

The rearrangement links TRBV6-2 or TRBV6-3 to TRBJ2-7; D remains unclear. CDR3 length: 14 amino acids. Germline V lookup: CDR1 MNHEY, CDR2 SVGEGT. V was clipped by 7 bases and J by 0 bases, with 13 bases between them. CDR3 sequence (DNA): TGTGCCAGCAAAGCTGGCGTTGTCTCCTACGAGCAGTACTTC. Translating it yields CASKAGVVSYEQYF.

The rearrangement uses TRBV6-2 or TRBV6-3 and TRBJ2-7; 9 nucleotides align to TRBD2. This CDR3 comprises 15 residues. The germline V gene has CDR1 MNHEY and CDR2 SVGEGT. V lost 6 bases, J lost 2 bases, and 8 bases stayed unmatched. CDR3 in DNA: TGTGCCAGCAGCCAAGTAGCGGGGGAGACCTACGAGCAGTACTTC. This sequence encodes CASSQVAGETYEQYF.

This clonotype appeared many times. This rearrangement joins TRBV10-3 to TRBJ2-3; D call uncertain. Germline V lookup: CDR1 ENHRY, CDR2 SYGVKD. Trimming left V 0 bases short and J 2 bases short, with 9 bases between. This CDR3 is built from 15 residues. Written as DNA, the CDR3 is TGTGCCATCAGTGAGTCGATACCATCCACAGATACGCAGTATTTT. This sequence encodes CAISESIPSTDTQYF.

This clonotype was recorded at least ten times. V is TRBV7-8 and J is TRBJ2-1; TRBD2 aligns across 12 bases. Germline lookup yields CDR1 SGHVS and CDR2 FQNEAQ. Trimming cost V 2 bases and J 9 bases; bases outside gene matches: 14. The CDR3 totals 18 residues. The CDR3, as DNA: TGTGCCAGCAGCTTATCCACCCCTAGCGGGAGGGGAAGGAGTGAGCAGTTCTTC. It is translated as CASSLSTPSGRGRSEQFF.

This clonotype was recorded a few times. The chain carries TRBV7-2 and TRBJ2-1, with 10 nucleotides matching TRBD1. Germline CDR1 and CDR2: SGHTA and FQGNSA. The CDR3 consists of 14 residues. V was pared by 2 bases and J by 13 bases, with 8 bases of the junction left unmatched. This CDR3 is CASSLRSGTGDQFF. For the CDR3, the DNA is TGTGCCAGCAGCTTAAGATCCGGGACAGGGGACCAGTTCTTC.

The chain couples TRBV6-5 to TRBJ2-2; D tentatively fits TRBD1 or TRBD2 (5 bases each). The ends were cut back, 4 bases at V and 0 bases at J, with 15 bases in the middle. The CDR3 has 17 amino acids. The germline CDR1 and CDR2 sequences are MNHEY and SVGAGI. This CDR3 reads CASSFGDASPNTGELFF. DNA of the CDR3: TGTGCCAGCAGTTTCGGGGACGCCTCACCGAACACCGGGGAGCTGTTTTTT.

This clonotype appeared a few times. The CDR3 DNA reads TGCAGTGCTAGAGGCCAGGCCTTGAACACTGAAGCTTTCTTT. Encoded protein: CSARGQALNTEAFF. The chain recombines TRBV20-1 with TRBJ1-1; D not certain. The germline V gene encodes CDR1 DFQATT and CDR2 SNEGSKA (reference sequence). Deletions cut 1 base from V and 0 bases from J, with 9 bases between. The CDR3 covers 14 residues.

The chain recombines TRBV28 with TRBJ1-5; 10 bases match TRBD1. The CDR3 covers 16 residues. Trimming removed 3 bases from V and 6 bases from J; junction bases left unmatched: 8. Germline loops: CDR1 MDHEN, CDR2 SYDVKM. CDR3 DNA sequence: TGTGCCAGCAGTTTTTCAGACAGGGGGCGCGGTCAGCCCCAGCATTTT. This encodes CASSFSDRGRGQPQHF.

This clonotype was counted at least ten times. J is TRBJ2-1 and V is TRBV12-3 or TRBV12-4; weak D call: TRBD1 (7 bases). This CDR3 contains 14 residues. Trimming cost V 6 bases and J 9 bases, with 18 bases left between them. For the CDR3, the DNA is TGTGCCAGCAGCCCCAGGGCGGGGACAGCTGAGCAGTTCTTC. It encodes CASSPRAGTAEQFF.

This clonotype was seen at least ten times. This chain joins TRBV24-1 and TRBJ2-3; 7 nucleotides match TRBD1. The CDR3 extends over 11 amino acids. The germline V gene has CDR1 KGHDR and CDR2 SFDVKD. Trimming at V came to 9 bases and at J to 12 bases, leaving 8 bases not matched to a gene. The CDR3, as DNA: TGTGCCACCGGCGCCGGGACAGCCCAGTATTTT. Amino acid sequence: CATGAGTAQYF.

This clonotype was detected many times. The chain carries TRBV24-1 and TRBJ2-1; 8 nucleotides align to TRBD1. This CDR3 is built from 13 residues. Losses at the gene ends were 4 bases for V and 12 bases for J; bases not matched to a gene: 7. Germline assignment: CDR1 KGHDR and CDR2 SFDVKD. The DNA of the CDR3 is TGTGCCACCAGTGACCAGGACAGGGCGGGGCAGTTCTTC. It specifies CATSDQDRAGQFF.

The DNA of the CDR3 is TGCAGTGCTAGAGATCCAACAGGGTCGGTAGCGGCCTCAACAGATACGCAGTATTTT. Translating gives CSARDPTGSVAASTDTQYF. The chain carries TRBV20-1 and TRBJ2-3; the D call may be TRBD1 or TRBD2 (6 bases each). Germline V lookup: CDR1 DFQATT, CDR2 SNEGSKA (reference sequence). The ends were cut back, 0 bases at V and 3 bases at J, with 25 bases in the middle. The CDR3 sequence is 19 residues long.

The chain employs TRBV5-1 and TRBJ2-5; 10 bases fit TRBD2. Trimming at V came to 1 base and at J to 5 bases, leaving 5 bases not matched to a gene. In germline, CDR1 is SGHRS, CDR2 YFSETQ. The CDR3 contains 15 residues. The CDR3 protein is CASSLTGLALETQYF. Written as DNA, the CDR3 is TGCGCCAGCAGCTTGACGGGACTAGCGCTGGAGACCCAGTACTTC. Complete variable domain (other parts from reference TRBV5-1 and TRBJ2-5): KAGVTQTPRYLIKTRGQQVTLSCSPISGHRSVSWYQQTPGQGLQFLFEYFSETQRNKGNFPGRFSGRQFSNSRSEMNVSTLELGDSALYLCASSLTGLALETQYFGPGTRLLVL.

This rearrangement joins TRBV6-5 to TRBJ2-4; D remains unclear. Germline CDR1 reads MNHEY; CDR2 reads SVGAGI. V lost 0 bases, J lost 2 bases, and 14 bases lay in between. This CDR3 region has 17 residues. This CDR3 is CASSYSRAAITKNIQYF. The CDR3, as DNA: TGTGCCAGCAGTTACTCCCGGGCCGCCATAACCAAAAACATTCAGTACTTC.

A few counts support this clonotype. J is TRBJ2-1 and V is TRBV5-1; 9 nucleotides align to TRBD1. J lost 5 bases, V lost 5 bases, and 5 bases had no gene match. The CDR3 totals 14 residues. Per germline, CDR1 SGHRS and CDR2 YFSETQ. In DNA, the CDR3 is TGCGCCAGCAGGCCCGGGACAGGGAACAATGAGCAGTTCTTC. This encodes CASRPGTGNNEQFF.